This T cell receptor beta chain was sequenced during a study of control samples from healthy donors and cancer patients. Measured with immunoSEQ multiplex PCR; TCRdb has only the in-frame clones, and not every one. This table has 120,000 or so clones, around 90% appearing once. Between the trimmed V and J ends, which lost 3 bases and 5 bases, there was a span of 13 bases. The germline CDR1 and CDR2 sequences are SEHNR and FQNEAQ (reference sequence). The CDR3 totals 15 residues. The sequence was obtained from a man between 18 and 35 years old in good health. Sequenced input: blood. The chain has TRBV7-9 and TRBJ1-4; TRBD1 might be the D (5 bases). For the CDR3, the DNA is TGTGCCAGCAGCTTCTGGGGCGTTATCAATGAAAAACTGTTTTTT. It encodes CASSFWGVINEKLFF.